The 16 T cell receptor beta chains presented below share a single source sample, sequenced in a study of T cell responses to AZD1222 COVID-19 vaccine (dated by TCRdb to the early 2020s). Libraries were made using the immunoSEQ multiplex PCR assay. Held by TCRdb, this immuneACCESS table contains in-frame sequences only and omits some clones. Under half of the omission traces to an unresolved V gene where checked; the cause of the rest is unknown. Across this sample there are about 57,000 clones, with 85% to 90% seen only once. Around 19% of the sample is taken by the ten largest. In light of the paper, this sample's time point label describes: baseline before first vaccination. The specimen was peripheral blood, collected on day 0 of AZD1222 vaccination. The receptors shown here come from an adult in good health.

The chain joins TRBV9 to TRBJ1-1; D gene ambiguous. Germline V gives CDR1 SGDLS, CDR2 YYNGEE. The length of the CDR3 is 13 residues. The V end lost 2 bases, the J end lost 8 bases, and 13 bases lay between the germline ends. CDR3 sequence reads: CASSVGGREEAFF. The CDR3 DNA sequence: TGTGCCAGCAGCGTGGGTGGGCGCGAGGAAGCTTTCTTT.

Here the CDR3 reads CASSLSSGTAYEQYF. CDR3 DNA: TGTGCCAGCAGCTTATCTAGCGGGACTGCCTACGAGCAGTACTTC. The chain links TRBV7-3 to TRBJ2-7, with TRBD2 matching 9 bases. V shed 2 bases and J 2 bases; nucleotides not matched to a gene: 4. CDR1 and CDR2 from the germline V gene are SGHTA and FQGTGA. This CDR3 contains 15 residues.

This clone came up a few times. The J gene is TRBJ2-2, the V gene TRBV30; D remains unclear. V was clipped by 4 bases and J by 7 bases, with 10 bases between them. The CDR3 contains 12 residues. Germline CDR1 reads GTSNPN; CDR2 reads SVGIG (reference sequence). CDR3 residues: CAWIRDHGELFF. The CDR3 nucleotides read TGTGCCTGGATAAGGGATCACGGGGAGCTGTTTTTT.

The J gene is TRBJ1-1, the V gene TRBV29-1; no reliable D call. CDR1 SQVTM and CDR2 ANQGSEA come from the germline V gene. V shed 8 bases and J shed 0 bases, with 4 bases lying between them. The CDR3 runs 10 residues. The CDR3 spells CSFLNTEAFF. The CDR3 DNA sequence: TGCAGCTTTCTGAACACTGAAGCTTTCTTT.

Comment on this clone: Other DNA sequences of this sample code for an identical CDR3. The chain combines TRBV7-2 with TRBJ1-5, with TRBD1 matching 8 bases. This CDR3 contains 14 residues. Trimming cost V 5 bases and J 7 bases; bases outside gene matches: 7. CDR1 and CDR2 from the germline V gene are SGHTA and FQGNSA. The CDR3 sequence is CASSRTGGNQPQHF. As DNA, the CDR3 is TGTGCCAGCAGCCGTACAGGGGGGAACCAGCCCCAGCATTTT.

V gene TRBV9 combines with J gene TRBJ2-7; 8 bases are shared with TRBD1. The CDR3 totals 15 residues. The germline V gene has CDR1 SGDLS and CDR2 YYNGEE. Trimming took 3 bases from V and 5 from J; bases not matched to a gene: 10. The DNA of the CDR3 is TGTGCCAGCAGCGCAGGTATTATACAGGGGGACGAGCAGTACTTC. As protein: CASSAGIIQGDEQYF.

CDR3 nucleotide sequence: TGTGCCAGCACCACTACTGACAGGGATCAAGAGACCCAGTACTTC. It translates to CASTTTDRDQETQYF. The chain combines TRBV6-6 with TRBJ2-5; 7 bases are shared with TRBD1. This CDR3 is 15 amino acids long. The germline V gene has CDR1 MNHNY and CDR2 SVGAGI (reference sequence). J gave up 2 bases and V 7 bases, and 10 bases lay outside the gene matches.

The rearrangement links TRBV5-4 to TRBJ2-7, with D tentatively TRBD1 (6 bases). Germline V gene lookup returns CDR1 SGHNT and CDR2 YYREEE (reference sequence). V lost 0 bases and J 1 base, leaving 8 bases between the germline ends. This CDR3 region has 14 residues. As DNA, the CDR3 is TGTGCCAGCAGCTTGGAACAGGGTTCCTACGAGCAGTACTTC. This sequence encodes CASSLEQGSYEQYF.

CDR3: CASSPRFEDTQYF. The CDR3 DNA reads as TGTGCCAGCAGCCCTAGGTTTGAAGATACGCAGTATTTT. The chain uses TRBV12-3 or TRBV12-4 and TRBJ2-3; the D is unclear. V was cut by 6 bases and J by 5 bases, with 12 bases left in between. This CDR3 has 13 residues.

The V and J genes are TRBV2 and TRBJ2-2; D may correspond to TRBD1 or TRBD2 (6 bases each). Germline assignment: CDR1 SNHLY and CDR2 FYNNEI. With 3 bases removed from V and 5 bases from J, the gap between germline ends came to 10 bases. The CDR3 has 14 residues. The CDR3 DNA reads TGTGCCAGCAGTGAGGGGGGCCCGACCGGGGAGCTGTTTTTT. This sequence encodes CASSEGGPTGELFF.

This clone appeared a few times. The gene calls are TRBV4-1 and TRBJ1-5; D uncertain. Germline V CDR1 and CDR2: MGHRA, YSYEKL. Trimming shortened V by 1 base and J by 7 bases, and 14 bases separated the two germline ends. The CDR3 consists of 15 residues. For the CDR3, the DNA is TGCGCCAGCAGCCAAGTTAGGGCACCGCCCCAGCCCCAGCATTTT. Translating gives CASSQVRAPPQPQHF.

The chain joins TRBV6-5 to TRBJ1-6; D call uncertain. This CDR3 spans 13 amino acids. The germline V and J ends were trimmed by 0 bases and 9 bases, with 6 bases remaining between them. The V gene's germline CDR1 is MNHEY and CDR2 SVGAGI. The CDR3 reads CASSYSTFSPLHF. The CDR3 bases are TGTGCCAGCAGTTACTCGACGTTTTCACCCCTCCACTTT.

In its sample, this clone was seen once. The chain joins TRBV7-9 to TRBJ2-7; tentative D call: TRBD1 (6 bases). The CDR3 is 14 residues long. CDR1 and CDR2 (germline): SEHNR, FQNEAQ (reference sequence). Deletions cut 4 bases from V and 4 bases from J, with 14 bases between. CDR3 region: CASSSRTEDYEQYF. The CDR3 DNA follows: TGTGCCAGCAGCTCCAGGACAGAAGATTACGAGCAGTACTTC.

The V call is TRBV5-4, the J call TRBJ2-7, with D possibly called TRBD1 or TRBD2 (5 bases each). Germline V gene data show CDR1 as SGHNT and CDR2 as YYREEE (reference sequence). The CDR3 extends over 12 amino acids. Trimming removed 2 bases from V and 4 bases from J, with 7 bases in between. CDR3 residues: CASSLWGYEQYF. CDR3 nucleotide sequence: TGTGCCAGCAGCTTATGGGGGTACGAGCAGTACTTC.

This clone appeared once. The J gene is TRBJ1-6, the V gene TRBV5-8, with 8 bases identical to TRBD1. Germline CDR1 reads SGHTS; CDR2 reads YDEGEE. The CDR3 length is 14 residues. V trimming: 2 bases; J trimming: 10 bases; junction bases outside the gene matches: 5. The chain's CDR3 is CASSLRTGTSPLHF. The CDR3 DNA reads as TGTGCCAGCAGCTTAAGGACAGGGACGTCACCCCTCCACTTT.

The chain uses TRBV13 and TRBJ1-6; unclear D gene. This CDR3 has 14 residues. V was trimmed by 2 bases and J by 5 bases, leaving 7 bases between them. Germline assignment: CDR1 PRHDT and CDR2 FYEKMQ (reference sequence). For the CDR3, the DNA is TGTGCCAGCAGCTTACAAGGTGATAATTCACCCCTCCACTTT. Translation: CASSLQGDNSPLHF.